The clone carrying this T cell receptor beta chain turned up a few times. Its antigen is unknown. Every one of the donors was a healthy Caucasian. The sample belongs to a study of identical twins. The study, taken as a whole, reports: Beta out-of-frame twin sharing showed a weaker excess.

Between the trimmed V and J ends, which lost 5 bases and 0 bases, there was a span of 12 bases. CDR1 is DFQATT, CDR2 SNEGSKA, per germline (reference sequence). CDR3 length: 14 amino acids. MiXCR was run by TCRdb on the 5' RACE reads, yielding one entry per CDR3 protein. This table holds about 290,000 distinct CDR3 sequences, roughly 9% found once. The same sample was also studied in work on yellow fever vaccine responses in identical twins.

The V and J genes are TRBV20-1 and TRBJ2-3; tentatively, D is TRBD1 or TRBD2 (6 bases each). Sequencing input: CD8+ T cells sorted from blood. This TCR was sampled from a woman aged 18-29 years in good health. The CDR3 DNA follows: TGCAGTGCTGAGGGGGGATCTAGCACAGATACGCAGTATTTT. Translating it yields CSAEGGSSTDTQYF.